This T cell receptor beta chain was identified during a study of response to subunit inactivated influenza vaccine. Study-level points and caveats: That few new T cells are recruited by each seasonal influenza vaccination was the authors' suggestion.

Trimming removed 1 base from V and 2 bases from J; junction bases left unmatched: 0. Per germline, CDR1 SGHAT and CDR2 FQNNGV. This CDR3 has 15 residues. A single record per CDR3 protein comes from TCRdb applying MiXCR to the RT-PCR reads. The table records about 620,000 distinct CDR3 sequences, approximately 10% of them present only once. This clonotype was picked up a small number of times. As yet, its antigen is unknown. A much larger clone lies a single base off, so this may be a read error. This chain joins TRBV11-2 and TRBJ2-1; 9 bases map to TRBD2. This TCR was sampled from a man aged 50 to 60 who received an inactivated influenza vaccine. The source material was PBMCs from blood, sampled on the day of vaccination. In nucleotides, the CDR3 is TGTGCCAGCAGCTTAGGCGGGGGGGCCTACAATGAGCAGTTCTTC. Translation: CASSLGGGAYNEQFF.